This T cell receptor (beta chain) was obtained from a study of OX40 agonist ivuxolimab in advanced cancers. The V gene end was trimmed by 0 bases and the J gene end by 1 base; junction bases not matched to a gene: 2. The CDR3 is 15 residues long. Germline CDR1 is SGHRS and CDR2 is YFSETQ. This clone was seen a single time. Using immunoSEQ multiplex PCR, the repertoire was profiled, and TCRdb retains in-frame clones only, with some absent. The table includes about 55,000 clones, almost 85% detected once. This sequence was found in an adult with an advanced solid tumor such as melanoma, head and neck, liver or kidney cancer. Sequenced material: CD4+ or CD8+ T cells sorted from blood, taken in a trial of the OX40 agonist ivuxolimab. The chain has TRBV5-1 and TRBJ2-5, with 8 bases aligning to TRBD1. The CDR3, as DNA: TGCGCCAGCAGCTTGGAAGGACAGGGCCAAGAGACCCAGTACTTC. Protein product: CASSLEGQGQETQYF.